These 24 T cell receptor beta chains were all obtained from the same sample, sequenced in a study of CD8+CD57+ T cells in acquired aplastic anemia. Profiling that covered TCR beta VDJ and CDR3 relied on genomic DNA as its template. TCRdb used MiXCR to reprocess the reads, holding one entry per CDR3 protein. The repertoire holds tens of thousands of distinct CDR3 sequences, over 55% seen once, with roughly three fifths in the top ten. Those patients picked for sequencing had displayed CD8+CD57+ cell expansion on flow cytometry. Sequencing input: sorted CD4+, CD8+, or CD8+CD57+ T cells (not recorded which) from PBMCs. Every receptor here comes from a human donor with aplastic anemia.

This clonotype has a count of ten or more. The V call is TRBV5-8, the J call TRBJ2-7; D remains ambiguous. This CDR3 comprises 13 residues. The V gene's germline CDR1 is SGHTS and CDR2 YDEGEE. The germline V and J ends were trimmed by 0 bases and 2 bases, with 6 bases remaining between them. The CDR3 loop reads CASSLDIAYEQYF. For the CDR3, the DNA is TGTGCCAGCAGCTTGGACATAGCCTACGAGCAGTACTTC. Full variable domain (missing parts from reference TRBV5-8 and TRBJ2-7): EAGVTQSPTHLIKTRGQQATLRCSPISGHTSVYWYQQALGLGLQFLLWYDEGEERNRGNFPPRFSGRQFPNYSSELNVNALELEDSALYLCASSLDIAYEQYFGPGTRLTVT.

The CDR3 reads CASSSDLGELFF. The CDR3 bases are TGTGCCAGCAGCTCCGACCTGGGGGAGCTGTTTTTT. The chain is built from TRBV7-9 and TRBJ2-2; no clear D. CDR3 size: 12 residues. V lost 4 bases to trimming and J lost 8 bases, with 8 bases between them. Germline CDR1 reads SEHNR; CDR2 reads FQNEAQ (reference sequence).

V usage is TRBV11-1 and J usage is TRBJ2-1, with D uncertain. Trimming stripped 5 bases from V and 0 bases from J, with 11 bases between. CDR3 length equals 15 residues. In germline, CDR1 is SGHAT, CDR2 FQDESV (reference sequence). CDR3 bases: TGTGCCAGCAGCCTCGGCTATGGCTCCTACAATGAGCAGTTCTTC. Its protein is CASSLGYGSYNEQFF. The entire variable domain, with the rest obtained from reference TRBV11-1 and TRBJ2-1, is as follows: EAEVAQSPRYKITEKSQAVAFWCDPISGHATLYWYRQILGQGPELLVQFQDESVVDDSQLPKDRFSAERLKGVDSTLKIQPAELGDSAMYLCASSLGYGSYNEQFFGPGTRLTVL.

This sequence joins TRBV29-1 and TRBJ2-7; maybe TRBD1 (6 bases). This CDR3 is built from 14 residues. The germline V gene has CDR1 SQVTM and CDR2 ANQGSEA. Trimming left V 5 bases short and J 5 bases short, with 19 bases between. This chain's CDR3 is CSVPLRSGVDEQYF. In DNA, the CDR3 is TGCAGCGTTCCTCTCCGCTCAGGGGTGGACGAGCAGTACTTC.

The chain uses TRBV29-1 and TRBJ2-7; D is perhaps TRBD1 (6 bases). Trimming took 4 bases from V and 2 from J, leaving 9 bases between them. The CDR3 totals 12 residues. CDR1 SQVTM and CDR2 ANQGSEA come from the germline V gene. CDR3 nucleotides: TGCAGCGTTGTACAGGGCACCTACGAGCAGTACTTC. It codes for CSVVQGTYEQYF.

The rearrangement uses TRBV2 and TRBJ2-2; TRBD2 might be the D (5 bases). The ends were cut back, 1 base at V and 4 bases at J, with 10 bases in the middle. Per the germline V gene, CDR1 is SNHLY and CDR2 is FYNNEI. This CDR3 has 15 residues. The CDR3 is CASSEGGFSTGELFF. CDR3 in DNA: TGTGCCAGCAGTGAAGGAGGGTTCTCCACCGGGGAGCTGTTTTTT.

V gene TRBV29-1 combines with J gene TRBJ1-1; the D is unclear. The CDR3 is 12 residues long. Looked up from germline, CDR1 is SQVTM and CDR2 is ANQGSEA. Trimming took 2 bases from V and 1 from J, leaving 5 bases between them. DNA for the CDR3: TGCAGCGTTGAAACGGGGAACACTGAAGCTTTCTTT. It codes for CSVETGNTEAFF.

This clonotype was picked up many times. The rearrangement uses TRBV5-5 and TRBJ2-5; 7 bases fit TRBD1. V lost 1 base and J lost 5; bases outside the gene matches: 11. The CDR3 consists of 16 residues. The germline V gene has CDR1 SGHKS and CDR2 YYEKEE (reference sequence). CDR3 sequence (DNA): TGTGCCAGCAGCTTGTCCGGGACAGTCAACCGGGAGACCCAGTACTTC. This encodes CASSLSGTVNRETQYF.

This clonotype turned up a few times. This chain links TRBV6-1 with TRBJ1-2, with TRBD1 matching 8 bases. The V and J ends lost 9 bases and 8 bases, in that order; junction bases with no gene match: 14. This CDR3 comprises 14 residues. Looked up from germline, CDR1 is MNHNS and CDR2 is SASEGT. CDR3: CASKRGTGREGYTF. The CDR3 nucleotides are TGTGCCAGTAAAAGAGGGACAGGACGGGAAGGCTACACCTTC.

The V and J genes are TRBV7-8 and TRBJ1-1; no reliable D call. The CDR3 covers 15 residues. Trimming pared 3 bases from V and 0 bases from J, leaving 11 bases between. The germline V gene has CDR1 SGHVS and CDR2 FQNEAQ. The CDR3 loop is CASSFSPTVNTEAFF. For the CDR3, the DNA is TGTGCCAGCAGCTTTAGCCCGACGGTGAACACTGAAGCTTTCTTT.

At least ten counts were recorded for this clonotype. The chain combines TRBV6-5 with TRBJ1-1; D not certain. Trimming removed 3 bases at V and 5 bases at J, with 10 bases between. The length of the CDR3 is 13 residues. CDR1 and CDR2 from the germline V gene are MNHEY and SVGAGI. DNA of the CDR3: TGTGCCAGCAGTTATGGGCCCCATACTGAAGCTTTCTTT. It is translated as CASSYGPHTEAFF.

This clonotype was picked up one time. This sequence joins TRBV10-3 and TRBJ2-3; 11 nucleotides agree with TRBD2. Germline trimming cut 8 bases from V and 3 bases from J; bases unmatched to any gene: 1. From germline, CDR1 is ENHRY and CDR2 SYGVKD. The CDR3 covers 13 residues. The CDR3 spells CAIGTSGTDTQYF. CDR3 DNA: TGTGCCATCGGGACTAGCGGTACAGATACGCAGTATTTT.

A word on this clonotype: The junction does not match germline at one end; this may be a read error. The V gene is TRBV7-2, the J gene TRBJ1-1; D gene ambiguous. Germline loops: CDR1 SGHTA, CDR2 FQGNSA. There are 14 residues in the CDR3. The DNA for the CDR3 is TGTCCCAGCAGCTTTAACAGCTTGAACACTGAAGCTTTCTTT. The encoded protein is CPSSFNSLNTEAFF.

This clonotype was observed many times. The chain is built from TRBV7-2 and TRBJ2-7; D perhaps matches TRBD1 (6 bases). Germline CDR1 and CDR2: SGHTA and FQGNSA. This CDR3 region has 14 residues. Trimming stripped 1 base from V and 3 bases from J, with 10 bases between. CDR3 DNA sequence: TGTGCCAGCAGCTTAGTCCCAGGGGACTACGAGCAGTACTTC. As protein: CASSLVPGDYEQYF.

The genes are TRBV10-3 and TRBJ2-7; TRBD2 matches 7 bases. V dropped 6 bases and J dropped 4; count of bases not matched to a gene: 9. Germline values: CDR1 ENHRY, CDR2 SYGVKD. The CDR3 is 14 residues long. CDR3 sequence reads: CAIRAGDLGYEQYF. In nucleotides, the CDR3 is TGTGCCATCAGGGCGGGGGACCTAGGATACGAGCAGTACTTC.

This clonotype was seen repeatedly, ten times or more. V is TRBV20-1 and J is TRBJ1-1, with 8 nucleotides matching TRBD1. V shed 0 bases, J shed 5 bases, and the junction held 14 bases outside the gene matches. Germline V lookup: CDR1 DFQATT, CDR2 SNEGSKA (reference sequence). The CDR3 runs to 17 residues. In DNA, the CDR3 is TGCAGTGCTAGAGATCGGGACAGGTTTGAACCTGCTACTGAAGCTTTCTTT. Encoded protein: CSARDRDRFEPATEAFF.

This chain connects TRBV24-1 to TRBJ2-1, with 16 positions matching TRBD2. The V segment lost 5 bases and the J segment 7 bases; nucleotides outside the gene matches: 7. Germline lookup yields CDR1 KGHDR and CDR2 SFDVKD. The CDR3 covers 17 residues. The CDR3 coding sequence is TGTGCCACCAGTGCCCGCGGGACTAGCGGGAGGGGAAATGAGCAGTTCTTC. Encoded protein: CATSARGTSGRGNEQFF.

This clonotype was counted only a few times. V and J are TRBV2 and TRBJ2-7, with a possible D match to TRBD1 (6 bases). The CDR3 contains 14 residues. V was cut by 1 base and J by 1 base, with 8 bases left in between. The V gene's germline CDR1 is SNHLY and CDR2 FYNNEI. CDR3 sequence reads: CASSEGTASYEQYV. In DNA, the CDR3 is TGTGCCAGCAGTGAAGGGACAGCTTCCTACGAGCAGTACGTC.

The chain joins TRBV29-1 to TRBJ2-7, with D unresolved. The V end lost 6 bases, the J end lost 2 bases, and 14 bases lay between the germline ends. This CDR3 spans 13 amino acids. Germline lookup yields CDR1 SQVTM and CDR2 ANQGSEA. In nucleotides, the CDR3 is TGCAGCGTCGGCGACGGAGCCCCCTACGAGCAGTACTTC. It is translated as CSVGDGAPYEQYF.

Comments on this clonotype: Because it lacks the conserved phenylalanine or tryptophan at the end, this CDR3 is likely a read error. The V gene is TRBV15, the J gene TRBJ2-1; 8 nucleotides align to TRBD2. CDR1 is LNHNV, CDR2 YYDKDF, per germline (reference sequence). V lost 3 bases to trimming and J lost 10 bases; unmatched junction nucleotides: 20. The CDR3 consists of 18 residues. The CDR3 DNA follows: TGTGCCACCAGCAGTGCCAGCAGTTGGACTAGCTCCCTCTCAGAGCAGTTCCTC. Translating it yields CATSSASSWTSSLSEQFL.

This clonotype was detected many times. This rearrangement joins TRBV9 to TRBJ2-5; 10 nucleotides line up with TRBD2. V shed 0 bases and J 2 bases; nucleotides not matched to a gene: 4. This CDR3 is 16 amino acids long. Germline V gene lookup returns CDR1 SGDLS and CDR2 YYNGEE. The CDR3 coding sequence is TGTGCCAGCAGCGTAGAAGAGCGGGGGGGACAAGAGACCCAGTACTTC. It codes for CASSVEERGGQETQYF.

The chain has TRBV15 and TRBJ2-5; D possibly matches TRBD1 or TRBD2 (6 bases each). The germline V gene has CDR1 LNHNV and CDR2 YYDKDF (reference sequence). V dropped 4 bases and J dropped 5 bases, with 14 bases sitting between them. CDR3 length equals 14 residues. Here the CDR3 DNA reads TGTGCCACCAGCATCTACGGAGGGGGGGAGACCCAGTACTTC. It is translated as CATSIYGGGETQYF.

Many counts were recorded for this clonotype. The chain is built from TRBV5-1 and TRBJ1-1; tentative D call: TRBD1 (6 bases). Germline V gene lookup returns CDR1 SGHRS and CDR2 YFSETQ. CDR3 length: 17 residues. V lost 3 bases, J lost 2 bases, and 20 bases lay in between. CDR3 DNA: TGCGCCAGCAGCTCCTTAGGGAGGACAGAAATAAACACTGAAGCTTTCTTT. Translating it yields CASSSLGRTEINTEAFF.

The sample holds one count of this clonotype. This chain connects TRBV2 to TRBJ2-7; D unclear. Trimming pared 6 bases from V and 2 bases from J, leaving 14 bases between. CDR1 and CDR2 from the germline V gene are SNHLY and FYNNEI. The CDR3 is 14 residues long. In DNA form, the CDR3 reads TGTGCCAGCAGGACCGAACTAACGACCTACGAGCAGTACTTC. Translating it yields CASRTELTTYEQYF.